The clone carrying this TCR beta chain has more than one count but fewer than ten. Its cognate antigen is unknown. The data derive from a study of blood T cells in healthy people across ages. Study conclusions and caveats: In older individuals, TCR beta diversity per million T cells was lower, falling roughly linearly with age. Comparison with aged donors showed that long-lived donors had more naive CD4+ cells and higher diversity.

A sample-barcoded 5' primer and a J-beta primer mix were used in a second PCR of about 7 to 12 cycles. Tags on each cDNA molecule came from a template-switch adaptor with 12 random nucleotides. Via MiXCR, TCRdb re-called the 5' RACE reads, giving one row per CDR3 protein. Counted here are more than 550,000 distinct CDR3 sequences, about a fifth occurring once; the ten biggest clones make up 22%. Sequencing input: blood. The receptor comes from a man in his 70s in good health.

The CDR3 bases are TGCAGTGCTCCCGACAGGAATATCTACGAGCAGTACTTC. Translation: CSAPDRNIYEQYF. The chain uses TRBV20-1 and TRBJ2-7, with D possibly TRBD1 on 6 matching bases. The CDR3 extends over 13 amino acids. The germline gives CDR1 DFQATT, CDR2 SNEGSKA (reference sequence). V gave up 5 bases and J gave up 3 bases, with 14 bases separating them.